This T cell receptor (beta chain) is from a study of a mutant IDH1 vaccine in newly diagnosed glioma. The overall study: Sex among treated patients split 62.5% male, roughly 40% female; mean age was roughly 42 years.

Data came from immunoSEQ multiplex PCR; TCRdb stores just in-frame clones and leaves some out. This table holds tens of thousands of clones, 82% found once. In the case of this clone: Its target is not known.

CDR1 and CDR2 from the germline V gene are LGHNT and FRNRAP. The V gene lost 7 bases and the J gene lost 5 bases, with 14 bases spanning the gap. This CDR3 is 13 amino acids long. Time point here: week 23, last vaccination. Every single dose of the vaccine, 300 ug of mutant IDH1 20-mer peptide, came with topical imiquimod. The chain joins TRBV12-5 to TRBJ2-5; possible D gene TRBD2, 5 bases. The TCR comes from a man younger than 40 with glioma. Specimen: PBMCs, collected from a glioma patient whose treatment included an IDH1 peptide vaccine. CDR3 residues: CASAPFSAETQYF. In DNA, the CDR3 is TGTGCTAGTGCCCCCTTTAGCGCGGAGACCCAGTACTTC. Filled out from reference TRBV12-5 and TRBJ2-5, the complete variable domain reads DARVTQTPRHKVTEMGQEVTMRCQPILGHNTVFWYRQTMMQGLELLAYFRNRAPLDDSGMPKDRFSAEMPDATLATLKIQPSEPRDSAVYFCASAPFSAETQYFGPGTRLLVL.